This TCR beta chain emerged from a study of blood T cell repertoires in COVID-19. In the study overall: The samples span acute and convalescent COVID-19 from the United States, Italy and Spain. PBMCs, B-cell-depleted T cells, or T cells provided the cDNA or gDNA that made up the material.

The germline V gene has CDR1 MDHEN and CDR2 SYDVKM. This CDR3 is built from 17 residues. Trimming removed 4 bases from V and 0 bases from J; junction bases left unmatched: 12. Methods used by the authors: Scientists estimated how many nucleated cells there were by amplifying reference gene primers. Sequencing used immunoSEQ multiplex PCR; TCRdb keeps in-frame clones, though not all of them. The DNA was the basis for D and trimming; V, J and clone size are from that table. This table holds hundreds of thousands of clones, about 91% found once. The sample was peripheral blood. The rearrangement links TRBV28 to TRBJ2-7, with 7 bases fitting TRBD1. The clonotype originates from a woman in her twenties or thirties who had recovered from COVID-19. The CDR3 here is CASSSISGTVLSYEQYF. The CDR3, as DNA: TGTGCCAGCAGTTCCATATCAGGGACAGTTCTCTCCTACGAGCAGTACTTC.